Each of the 6 T cell receptor beta chains below was sequenced from the same sample in a study of post-analysis software for immune sequencing data. Points from the study as a whole: Five TRBV segments occurring more often in patients than controls included TRBV5-6, TRBV5-1 and TRBV20-1.

Presence of unique molecular identifiers characterized the TCR beta cDNA libraries. One entry per CDR3 protein, called by TCRdb with MiXCR from the PCR reads. The sample has approximately 570,000 distinct CDR3 sequences; around 44% are singletons. The antigens of these receptors remain unknown. The sample was blood. The receptors were gathered from a girl aged 5-17 years with multiple sclerosis.

J is TRBJ2-3 and V is TRBV29-1, with a weak D call TRBD2 (6 bases). Germline V gene lookup returns CDR1 SQVTM and CDR2 ANQGSEA. Trimming removed 4 bases at V and 11 bases at J, with 10 bases between. The CDR3 has 10 residues. DNA for the CDR3: TGCAGCGTTGTGGGGGGTCGGCAGTATTTT. It codes for CSVVGGRQYF.

This clonotype was seen only a few times. This chain links TRBV7-9 with TRBJ2-5; the match to TRBD2 covers 7 bases. V shed 2 bases, J shed 4 bases, and the junction held 4 bases outside the gene matches. Germline lookup yields CDR1 SEHNR and CDR2 FQNEAQ (reference sequence). This CDR3 has 14 residues. The CDR3 spells CASSLKRGLETQYF. In nucleotides, the CDR3 is TGTGCCAGCAGCTTAAAGCGGGGACTAGAGACCCAGTACTTC.

This sequence joins TRBV29-1 and TRBJ1-1, with D possibly being TRBD1 (5 bases). This CDR3 is 14 amino acids long. CDR1 is SQVTM, CDR2 ANQGSEA, per germline. V shed 6 bases and J shed 1 base, with 15 bases lying between them. CDR3 residues: CSVQYGAGNTEAFF. CDR3 DNA sequence: TGCAGCGTCCAATATGGGGCAGGGAACACTGAAGCTTTCTTT.

V usage is TRBV5-1 and J usage is TRBJ2-7; no clear D gene. Germline CDR1 and CDR2: SGHRS and YFSETQ. Between the trimmed V and J ends, which lost 3 bases and 2 bases, there was a span of 12 bases. The CDR3 length is 14 residues. In DNA form, the CDR3 reads TGCGCCAGCAGCTCCGGCCCTACGACCTACGAGCAGTACTTC. Amino acids: CASSSGPTTYEQYF.

A few counts support this clonotype. This chain links TRBV20-1 with TRBJ2-3; a weak D match, TRBD2 (5 bases). CDR1 is DFQATT, CDR2 SNEGSKA, per germline (reference sequence). V lost 8 bases and J 3 bases, leaving 15 bases between the germline ends. The CDR3 contains 13 residues. The CDR3: CSFPEVGTDTQYF. The DNA for the CDR3 is TGCAGTTTCCCGGAGGTCGGAACAGATACGCAGTATTTT.

This clonotype was counted a few times. CDR3 sequence (DNA): TGCAGCGTTACCCAGGGGTCTAACTATGGCTACACCTTC. It encodes CSVTQGSNYGYTF. The rearrangement uses TRBV29-1 and TRBJ1-2, with D perhaps TRBD1 (6 bases). The CDR3 has 13 amino acids. Germline-derived CDR1 and CDR2 are SQVTM and ANQGSEA. V was cut by 5 bases and J by 0 bases, with 10 bases left in between. Using reference TRBV29-1 and TRBJ1-2 for the parts outside the CDR3, the full variable domain is SAVISQKPSRDICQRGTSLTIQCQVDSQVTMMFWYRQQPGQSLTLIATANQGSEATYESGFVIDKFPISRPNLTFSTLTVSNMSPEDSSIYLCSVTQGSNYGYTFGSGTRLTVV.